This T cell receptor (beta chain) was recorded in a study of T cells expressing NK-cell markers. Whole-study context: Sorted CD3+CD56+NKG2C+, CD3+CD56+NKG2C- and CD3+CD56-NKG2C+ T cells provided the TCR beta repertoires. Study results and limitations: NKG2C+ dominant clonotype frequencies in more than 5 donors were roughly 1.0-7.5% of CD8+ T cells.

With respect to this clonotype: What it recognizes is unknown.

Synthesis of TCR beta cDNA relied on 5'RACE template switching carrying UMIs. TCRdb reanalyzed the 5' RACE reads and collapses them to one entry per CDR3 protein, without DNA. This sample's table reports about 400,000 distinct CDR3 sequences. The CDR3 totals 17 residues. Germline loops: CDR1 DFQATT, CDR2 SNEGSKA (reference sequence). This clonotype was sampled from a woman aged 50 to 65 in good health. The sequenced sample consisted of blood T cells: a sorted CD56 or NKG2C T cell subset, CD4+ or CD8+ T cells, or bulk PBMC T cells (not recorded which). The genes are TRBV20-1 and TRBJ2-7; there is no DNA to check the TCRdb D call of TRBD1. The CDR3 spells CSARHDRPGQGTYEQYF.